These 5 T cell receptor beta chains came from one sample sequenced in a study of T cells in pancreatic ductal adenocarcinoma (dated by TCRdb to about 2017). The library was prepared using the immunoSEQ multiplex PCR assay. The table comes from immuneACCESS by way of TCRdb, which keeps in-frame sequences with V and J called. Part of the clones is missing from these tables; in studies checked, under half for an unresolved V gene and the rest for unknown reasons. Here the sample has over 100,000 clones; about 95% occur a single time. The ten most abundant clones make up around 2.9% of the sample. Selected pancreatic ductal adenocarcinoma patients had undergone surgery without neoadjuvant therapy. The specimen sequenced was PBMCs. The receptors shown here come from a human donor with pancreatic ductal adenocarcinoma.

The rearrangement joins TRBV18 to TRBJ2-3; D ambiguous. This CDR3 comprises 15 residues. Germline V gene sequence: CDR1 KGHSH, CDR2 LQKENI. V was clipped by 0 bases and J by 0 bases, with 7 bases between them. As DNA, the CDR3 is TGTGCCAGCTCACCACCTTCAACTAGCACAGATACGCAGTATTTT. Protein product: CASSPPSTSTDTQYF.

The chain joins TRBV11-2 to TRBJ2-7; the D gene is possibly TRBD1 (6 bases). Germline CDR1 SGHAT, CDR2 FQNNGV. Between the trimmed V and J ends, which lost 1 base and 5 bases, there was a span of 15 bases. This CDR3 spans 15 amino acids. In DNA, the CDR3 is TGTGCCAGCAGCTTAGGGGCGACAGGCTCAAACGAGCAGTACTTC. This codes for CASSLGATGSNEQYF. Using reference TRBV11-2 and TRBJ2-7 for the parts outside the CDR3, the full variable domain is EAGVAQSPRYKIIEKRQSVAFWCNPISGHATLYWYQQILGQGPKLLIQFQNNGVVDDSQLPKDRFSAERLKGVDSTLKIQPAKLEDSAVYLCASSLGATGSNEQYFGPGTRLTVT.

This chain joins TRBV7-2 and TRBJ2-3; possibly TRBD2 for D (5 bases). CDR3 length equals 13 residues. Germline V gene sequence: CDR1 SGHTA, CDR2 FQGNSA. Deletions cut 8 bases from V and 4 bases from J, with 13 bases between. The CDR3 loop is CASSGSEADTQYF. For the CDR3, the DNA is TGTGCCAGCTCGGGAAGTGAGGCAGATACGCAGTATTTT.

This chain links TRBV29-1 with TRBJ2-5, with TRBD2 matching over 7 bases. Per the germline V gene, CDR1 is SQVTM and CDR2 is ANQGSEA. There are 15 residues in the CDR3. V shed 4 bases, J shed 0 bases, and the junction held 8 bases outside the gene matches. Here the CDR3 DNA reads TGCAGCGTTGGCGGTCAACTAGCGCACCAAGAGACCCAGTACTTC. It is translated as CSVGGQLAHQETQYF.

This chain uses TRBV7-2 with TRBJ2-7, with TRBD1 matching over 9 bases. The CDR3 runs to 12 residues. Unmatched junction bases numbered 1, after V lost 4 bases and J lost 6 bases. CDR1 is SGHTA, CDR2 FQGNSA, per germline. The CDR3 bases are TGTGCCAGCAGCTACAGGGGGCGCGAGCAGTACTTC. Translating it yields CASSYRGREQYF.